This entry lists 28 T cell receptor beta chains sequenced from one sample in a study of cytomegalovirus exposure and HLA in healthy donors. It was with 60 Vbeta and 13 Jbeta primers that the PCR ran. The protocol was immunoSEQ multiplex PCR, while the TCRdb copy is restricted to in-frame clones and leaves out a portion. The sample records around 97,000 clones, under 80% being singletons. Sequenced input: PBMCs. The receptors here all came from a woman aged 18-29 years in good health and CMV-seropositive.

The chain carries TRBV2 and TRBJ2-7, with 7 positions matching TRBD2. The CDR3 has 16 amino acids. Germline trimming cut 2 bases from V and 3 bases from J; bases unmatched to any gene: 10. CDR1 and CDR2 (germline): SNHLY, FYNNEI. CDR3 loop: CASSESGAGLDYEQYF. CDR3 bases: TGTGCCAGCAGTGAAAGCGGGGCGGGTCTAGACTACGAGCAGTACTTC.

This chain uses TRBV6-5 with TRBJ1-1; 11 positions agree with TRBD1. There are 15 residues in the CDR3. Unmatched junction bases numbered 3, after V lost 0 bases and J lost 6 bases. CDR1 is MNHEY and CDR2 is SVGAGI in the germline V gene. The CDR3 region has the DNA TGTGCCAGCAGTTACTCGGGACAGGGGGGTTCTGAAGCTTTCTTT. Its translation: CASSYSGQGGSEAFF.

The rearrangement links TRBV5-1 to TRBJ2-7; 11 bases fit TRBD2. Germline V lookup: CDR1 SGHRS, CDR2 YFSETQ. Trimming removed 2 bases from V and 5 bases from J; junction bases left unmatched: 6. The CDR3 totals 15 residues. CDR3 region: CASSLTSGRKNEQYF. In DNA form, the CDR3 reads TGCGCCAGCAGCTTAACTAGCGGGAGAAAAAACGAGCAGTACTTC.

This chain connects TRBV7-6 to TRBJ1-1; the D gene is possibly TRBD1 (6 bases). This CDR3 has 17 residues. The germline V gene has CDR1 SGHVS and CDR2 FNYEAQ. Trimming took 1 base from V and 4 from J, leaving 19 bases between them. DNA for the CDR3: TGTGCCAGCAGCTTAGGTAAAAGGGGGGGCGCGATCACTGAAGCTTTCTTT. Encoded protein: CASSLGKRGGAITEAFF.

The chain employs TRBV5-4 and TRBJ2-5; TRBD2 matches at 8 bases. This CDR3 has 16 residues. V shed 0 bases, J shed 1 base, and the junction held 5 bases outside the gene matches. Germline CDR1 SGHNT, CDR2 YYREEE (reference sequence). In DNA form, the CDR3 reads TGTGCCAGCAGCTTGGCTGGCGGGGGGTTCCAAGAGACCCAGTACTTC. This encodes CASSLAGGGFQETQYF.

The chain uses TRBV27 and TRBJ2-2, with 7 bases matching TRBD1. The CDR3 loop spans 16 amino acids. The V gene end was trimmed by 2 bases and the J gene end by 0 bases; junction bases not matched to a gene: 3. Germline V CDR1 and CDR2: MNHEY, SMNVEV (reference sequence). The CDR3 bases are TGTGCCAGCAGTTTAGCCGGGACAGCGAACACCGGGGAGCTGTTTTTT. This gives the protein CASSLAGTANTGELFF.

This chain uses TRBV5-1 with TRBJ2-6; D is uncertain. The CDR3 consists of 14 residues. V shed 2 bases and J shed 0 bases, with 3 bases lying between them. Germline CDR1 is SGHRS and CDR2 is YFSETQ. Here the CDR3 reads CASSFSSGANVLTF. The CDR3 DNA is TGCGCCAGCAGCTTCTCCTCTGGGGCCAACGTCCTGACTTTC.

The chain uses TRBV12-5 and TRBJ1-2; D not certain. Germline V gene lookup returns CDR1 LGHNT and CDR2 FRNRAP. Trimming cost V 5 bases and J 3 bases, with 10 bases left between them. CDR3 size: 13 residues. The CDR3 is CASGPGSDYGYTF. The CDR3 DNA sequence: TGTGCTAGTGGTCCGGGTTCTGACTATGGCTACACCTTC. The variable domain in full, with the rest retrieved from reference TRBV12-5 and TRBJ1-2, is DARVTQTPRHKVTEMGQEVTMRCQPILGHNTVFWYRQTMMQGLELLAYFRNRAPLDDSGMPKDRFSAEMPDATLATLKIQPSEPRDSAVYFCASGPGSDYGYTFGSGTRLTVV.

V is TRBV23-1 and J is TRBJ2-6, with a possible D match to TRBD1 (6 bases). TRBV23-1 is placed among ORFs of uncertain function. The CDR3 has 18 amino acids. V dropped 8 bases and J dropped 0 bases, with 20 bases sitting between them. Here the CDR3 reads CASSIPWAGASGANVLTF. The CDR3, as DNA: TGCGCCAGCTCAATCCCTTGGGCAGGGGCCTCTGGGGCCAACGTCCTGACTTTC.

The chain is built from TRBV10-2 and TRBJ2-7; TRBD1 matches 7 bases. CDR1 is WSHSY and CDR2 is SAAADI in the germline V gene. The CDR3 has 15 amino acids. The V segment lost 8 bases and the J segment 6 bases; nucleotides outside the gene matches: 16. CDR3 protein: CASGAETGNVGEQYF. CDR3 coding DNA: TGCGCCAGCGGAGCCGAGACAGGGAATGTTGGCGAGCAGTACTTC.

This clone appeared once. The rearrangement links TRBV18 to TRBJ2-7; 8 bases map to TRBD1. From germline, CDR1 is KGHSH and CDR2 LQKENI. The CDR3 is 15 amino acids. The V gene end was trimmed by 3 bases and the J gene end by 2 bases; junction bases not matched to a gene: 6. CDR3 in amino acids: CASSPGTGPPYEQYF. DNA of the CDR3: TGTGCCAGCTCACCGGGGACAGGTCCACCCTACGAGCAGTACTTC.

CDR3 region: CSARSYNEQFF. The DNA of the CDR3 is TGCAGTGCTAGGAGTTACAATGAGCAGTTCTTC. The chain couples TRBV20-1 to TRBJ2-1; D uncertain. V was shortened by 3 bases and J by 4 bases, with 4 bases between the two germline ends. The CDR3 extends over 11 amino acids. CDR1 is DFQATT and CDR2 is SNEGSKA in the germline V gene (reference sequence).

The chain carries TRBV28 and TRBJ1-5, with 7 positions matching TRBD1. V shed 3 bases, J shed 4 bases, and the junction held 3 bases outside the gene matches. The CDR3 has 14 amino acids. Germline-derived CDR1 and CDR2 are MDHEN and SYDVKM. The CDR3 reads CASSFRDRNQPQHF. The CDR3 DNA sequence: TGTGCCAGCAGTTTTAGGGACAGAAATCAGCCCCAGCATTTT.

This chain uses TRBV6-6 with TRBJ2-7, with 11 bases matching TRBD2. The germline V gene has CDR1 MNHNY and CDR2 SVGAGI (reference sequence). Trimming removed 6 bases from V and 0 bases from J; junction bases left unmatched: 7. The CDR3 loop spans 16 amino acids. The CDR3 DNA is TGTGCCAGCAGCCAGACTAGCGGGACCCTCTCCTACGAGCAGTACTTC. Residues: CASSQTSGTLSYEQYF.

This chain uses TRBV11-2 with TRBJ2-3, with 7 positions matching TRBD2. CDR3 length: 14 residues. Germline CDR1 reads SGHAT; CDR2 reads FQNNGV. J was trimmed by 3 bases and V by 0 bases; bases with no gene match: 0. CDR3 DNA: TGTGCCAGCAGCTTAGAGGGACTAACAGATACGCAGTATTTT. It encodes CASSLEGLTDTQYF.

This clone appeared a few times. The chain uses TRBV27 and TRBJ1-2; 8 positions agree with TRBD1. The V gene end was trimmed by 5 bases and the J gene end by 4 bases; junction bases not matched to a gene: 9. CDR1 and CDR2 (germline): MNHEY, SMNVEV (reference sequence). The CDR3 is 15 residues long. CDR3: CASSPGQGQVYGYTF. The CDR3 DNA sequence: TGTGCCAGCAGTCCTGGCCAGGGACAGGTCTATGGCTACACCTTC.

The CDR3 DNA reads TGTGCCAGCAGATCTCGCGGGACTAGCGGAAGCACAGATACGCAGTATTTT. Translated, it gives CASRSRGTSGSTDTQYF. The chain recombines TRBV7-8 with TRBJ2-3; 11 bases are shared with TRBD2. The CDR3 is made up of 17 amino acids. Trimming took 6 bases from V and 0 from J; bases not matched to a gene: 8. Germline V CDR1 and CDR2: SGHVS, FQNEAQ.

The V and J genes are TRBV4-1 and TRBJ2-1; D gene ambiguous. This CDR3 contains 12 residues. Germline V gene lookup returns CDR1 MGHRA and CDR2 YSYEKL. Trimming pared 3 bases from V and 9 bases from J, leaving 9 bases between. The CDR3: CASSQLSVEQFF. The CDR3, as DNA: TGCGCCAGCAGCCAGCTATCCGTTGAGCAGTTCTTC.

This clone was counted a few times. The rearrangement links TRBV5-1 to TRBJ1-1; perhaps TRBD1 as D (6 bases). V was trimmed by 5 bases and J by 2 bases, leaving 10 bases between them. The CDR3 is 13 amino acids. The V gene's germline CDR1 is SGHRS and CDR2 YFSETQ. CDR3 protein: CASRKTGNTEAFF. The DNA of the CDR3 is TGCGCCAGCAGAAAGACAGGCAACACTGAAGCTTTCTTT.

The chain has TRBV18 and TRBJ2-2; 9 bases fit TRBD1. The ends lost 1 base at V and 5 bases at J; junction bases unmatched: 5. This CDR3 is 16 amino acids long. Germline V gene data show CDR1 as KGHSH and CDR2 as LQKENI. This CDR3 reads CASSPLLTGGTGELFF. CDR3 sequence (DNA): TGTGCCAGCTCACCACTCTTGACAGGGGGAACCGGGGAGCTGTTTTTT.

This clone came up once. V is TRBV7-8 and J is TRBJ1-2; 10 bases align to TRBD1. This CDR3 spans 17 amino acids. Germline CDR1 SGHVS, CDR2 FQNEAQ. V shed 7 bases and J 3 bases; nucleotides not matched to a gene: 14. In nucleotides, the CDR3 is TGTGCCAGCAACCCTGGACAGGGGGTAATTTTAGACTATGGCTACACCTTC. Its protein is CASNPGQGVILDYGYTF.

J is TRBJ2-1 and V is TRBV27, with TRBD2 identical over 9 bases. The CDR3 is made up of 15 amino acids. The germline gives CDR1 MNHEY, CDR2 SMNVEV (reference sequence). The ends lost 2 bases at V and 5 bases at J; junction bases unmatched: 4. The CDR3 loop reads CASSLRTSAHNEQFF. The CDR3 DNA sequence: TGTGCCAGCAGTTTAAGGACTAGCGCACACAATGAGCAGTTCTTC.

The V gene is TRBV29-1, the J gene TRBJ1-1; tentatively, D is TRBD1 (6 bases). Germline loops: CDR1 SQVTM, CDR2 ANQGSEA. This CDR3 is built from 15 residues. V shed 0 bases and J shed 1 base, with 12 bases lying between them. CDR3 in DNA: TGCAGCGTTGAAGATCCCCCGACAGGGAACACTGAAGCTTTCTTT. This sequence encodes CSVEDPPTGNTEAFF.

This chain connects TRBV9 to TRBJ1-2; perhaps TRBD1 as D (6 bases). Per germline, CDR1 SGDLS and CDR2 YYNGEE. CDR3 length equals 15 residues. Trimming removed 3 bases from V and 6 bases from J, with 18 bases in between. CDR3 loop: CASSGRRGISDGYTF. DNA for the CDR3: TGTGCCAGCAGCGGGCGCAGGGGAATTTCAGATGGCTACACCTTC.

The gene calls are TRBV7-8 and TRBJ1-5; D not resolved. The CDR3 consists of 12 residues. V was trimmed by 2 bases and J by 5 bases, leaving 4 bases between them. Per germline, CDR1 SGHVS and CDR2 FQNEAQ. The CDR3 DNA is TGTGCCAGCAGCTTACTTGATCAGCCCCAGCATTTT. Amino acid sequence: CASSLLDQPQHF.

The chain recombines TRBV28 with TRBJ2-1; 7 positions match TRBD2. Germline V gene data show CDR1 as MDHEN and CDR2 as SYDVKM. This CDR3 is built from 15 residues. V shed 2 bases, J shed 8 bases, and the junction held 9 bases outside the gene matches. The CDR3 loop is CASSLQLAGGYEQFF. The CDR3 region has the DNA TGTGCCAGCAGTTTACAACTAGCCGGGGGGTATGAGCAGTTCTTC.

V and J are TRBV28 and TRBJ2-3, with TRBD1 matching over 8 bases. J lost 5 bases, V lost 8 bases, and 12 bases had no gene match. The CDR3 is 15 amino acids. Germline V CDR1 and CDR2: MDHEN, SYDVKM. The CDR3 DNA sequence: TGTGCCAGCCTGGCGTCGGGACAGGCGGGAGATACGCAGTATTTT. This encodes CASLASGQAGDTQYF.

The J gene is TRBJ1-1, the V gene TRBV2; 7 nucleotides align to TRBD1. Losses at the gene ends were 7 bases for V and 0 bases for J; bases not matched to a gene: 2. The CDR3 is 13 residues long. From germline, CDR1 is SNHLY and CDR2 FYNNEI. The CDR3 here is CASTTGMNTEAFF. The CDR3 nucleotides read TGTGCCAGCACGACAGGGATGAACACTGAAGCTTTCTTT.